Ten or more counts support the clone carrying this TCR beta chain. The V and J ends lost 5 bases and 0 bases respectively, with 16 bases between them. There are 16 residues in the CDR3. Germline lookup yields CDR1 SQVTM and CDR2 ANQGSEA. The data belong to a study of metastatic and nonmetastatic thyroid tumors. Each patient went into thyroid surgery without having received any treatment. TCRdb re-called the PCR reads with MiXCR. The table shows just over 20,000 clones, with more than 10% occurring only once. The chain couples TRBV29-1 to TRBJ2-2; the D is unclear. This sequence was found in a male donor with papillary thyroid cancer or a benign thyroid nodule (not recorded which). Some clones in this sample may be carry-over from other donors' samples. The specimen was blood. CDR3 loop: CSVWVGVYANTGELFF. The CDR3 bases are TGCAGCGTTTGGGTAGGAGTGTATGCGAACACCGGGGAGCTGTTTTTT.